Listed here are 28 T cell receptor beta chains from one sample, sequenced in a study of T cell repertoires in cytomegalovirus infection. These receptors have no identified antigens. TCRdb used MiXCR to reprocess the reads, holding one entry per CDR3 protein. The sample gives around 750,000 distinct CDR3 sequences, 30% to 35% of which show up once; roughly 12% is in the top ten. This material consisted of cultured CD8+ T cells from PBMCs, taken from culture after CMV antigen stimulation. These receptors were taken from a human donor in good health (CMV status not recorded). Some clones in this sample may be carry-over from other donors' samples.

The chain is built from TRBV7-2 and TRBJ2-3; 10 positions agree with TRBD2. J was trimmed by 2 bases and V by 5 bases; bases with no gene match: 7. This CDR3 region has 16 residues. In germline, CDR1 is SGHTA, CDR2 FQGNSA. The CDR3 region has the DNA TGTGCCAGCAGCCCAAAGCGGGGGGGCGTCACAGATACGCAGTATTTT. It encodes CASSPKRGGVTDTQYF. Full variable domain (remainder filled in from reference TRBV7-2 and TRBJ2-3): GAGVSQSPSNKVTEKGKDVELRCDPISGHTALYWYRQSLGQGLEFLIYFQGNSAPDKSGLPSDRFSAERTGGSVSTLTIQRTQQEDSAVYLCASSPKRGGVTDTQYFGPGTRLTVL.

The V gene is TRBV6-6, the J gene TRBJ1-2, with D possibly matching TRBD1 (5 bases). Trimming shortened V by 4 bases and J by 6 bases, and 9 bases separated the two germline ends. Germline-derived CDR1 and CDR2 are MNHNY and SVGAGI (reference sequence). The CDR3 has 12 residues. The CDR3 reads CASSSGKHGYTF. The CDR3, as DNA: TGTGCCAGCAGTTCAGGGAAACATGGCTACACCTTC.

The sample holds many counts of this clonotype. This chain joins TRBV27 and TRBJ2-7, with TRBD2 as a possible D gene (7 bases). The CDR3 has 16 amino acids. V lost 2 bases, J lost 2 bases, and 16 bases lay in between. Germline V CDR1 and CDR2: MNHEY, SMNVEV (reference sequence). The CDR3 sequence is CASSLAGANPTYEQYF. The CDR3, as DNA: TGTGCCAGCAGTTTAGCGGGGGCCAACCCAACCTACGAGCAGTACTTC.

The chain carries TRBV7-9 and TRBJ1-6; D not certain. Trimming pared 5 bases from V and 7 bases from J, leaving 12 bases between. CDR3 length: 14 amino acids. Per the germline V gene, CDR1 is SEHNR and CDR2 is FQNEAQ (reference sequence). CDR3 nucleotide sequence: TGTGCCAGCAGCAAACCCATAGGCAATTCACCCCTCCACTTT. This translates into CASSKPIGNSPLHF. The full variable domain, rest sourced from reference TRBV7-9 and TRBJ1-6, is DTGVSQNPRHKITKRGQNVTFRCDPISEHNRLYWYRQTLGQGPEFLTYFQNEAQLEKSRLLSDRFSAERPKGSFSTLEIQRTEQGDSAMYLCASSKPIGNSPLHFGNGTRLTVT.

The J gene is TRBJ1-1, the V gene TRBV19, with D unresolved. Trimming stripped 3 bases from V and 2 bases from J, with 7 bases between. This CDR3 has 13 amino acids. The germline gives CDR1 LNHDA, CDR2 SQIVND (reference sequence). For the CDR3, the DNA is TGTGCCAGTAGTATCGGTTCAAACACTGAAGCTTTCTTT. Protein product: CASSIGSNTEAFF.

The chain is built from TRBV27 and TRBJ2-6; 9 nucleotides agree with TRBD1. The CDR3 has 15 amino acids. J was trimmed by 0 bases and V by 8 bases; bases with no gene match: 2. In germline, CDR1 is MNHEY, CDR2 SMNVEV (reference sequence). The CDR3 nucleotides read TGTGCCAGCGGGGACAGGGACTCTGGGGCCAACGTCCTGACTTTC. It is translated as CASGDRDSGANVLTF.

This clonotype was observed a few times. V and J are TRBV5-1 and TRBJ1-1; D is undetermined. The germline CDR1 and CDR2 sequences are SGHRS and YFSETQ. Trimming stripped 4 bases from V and 4 bases from J, with 11 bases between. This CDR3 comprises 13 residues. The chain's CDR3 is CASSHDPGTEAFF. In nucleotides, the CDR3 is TGCGCCAGCAGCCATGATCCGGGCACTGAAGCTTTCTTT.

As to this clonotype: A much bigger clone sits one base away, suggesting this may be a read error. The chain combines TRBV28 with TRBJ2-2; D is unclear. The CDR3 is made up of 15 amino acids. Germline CDR1 and CDR2: MDHEN and SYDVKM. The CDR3 protein is CASSFFAPNIGELFF. In DNA form, the CDR3 reads TGTGCCAGCAGTTTCTTTGCTCCGAACATCGGGGAGCTGTTTTTT. The full variable domain, completed using reference TRBV28 and TRBJ2-2, is DVKVTQSSRYLVKRTGEKVFLECVQDMDHENMFWYRQDPGLGLRLIYFSYDVKMKEKGDIPEGYSVSREKKERFSLILESASTNQTSMYLCASSFFAPNIGELFFGEGSRLTVL.

The rearrangement joins TRBV20-1 to TRBJ1-1; 11 bases are shared with TRBD1. CDR3 length: 12 residues. Losses at the gene ends were 4 bases for V and 10 bases for J; bases not matched to a gene: 5. Germline V gene lookup returns CDR1 DFQATT and CDR2 SNEGSKA (reference sequence). CDR3 bases: TGCAGTGCTAAGGCCGGGACAGGGGGAGCTTTCTTT. Its protein product is CSAKAGTGGAFF.

Notes on this clonotype: A read error may account for a junction end that differs from germline. The rearrangement uses TRBV7-7 and TRBJ2-1; D is uncertain. Germline CDR1 is SSHAT and CDR2 is FNYEAQ (reference sequence). The CDR3 runs 10 residues. This CDR3 reads CASSFKEQFF. The CDR3 DNA reads TGTGCTAGCAGCTTTAAGGAGCAGTTCTTC.

J is TRBJ2-1 and V is TRBV24-1, with unresolved D. This CDR3 is built from 13 residues. V gave up 2 bases and J gave up 5 bases, with 6 bases separating them. Looked up from germline, CDR1 is KGHDR and CDR2 is SFDVKD. CDR3 residues: CATSDSGDNEQFF. The CDR3 DNA follows: TGTGCCACCAGTGATTCCGGAGACAATGAGCAGTTCTTC.

This clonotype came up a few times. This chain connects TRBV27 to TRBJ2-5; a weak D match, TRBD2 (6 bases). V was cut by 1 base and J by 4 bases, with 16 bases left in between. The CDR3 totals 16 residues. Germline V gives CDR1 MNHEY, CDR2 SMNVEV (reference sequence). The CDR3 DNA reads TGTGCCAGCAGTTTATGGGGGGAACACGGGAGAGAGACCCAGTACTTC. It codes for CASSLWGEHGRETQYF.

The table lists this clonotype with a few counts. This chain joins TRBV7-6 and TRBJ1-5; TRBD1 might be the D (6 bases). V dropped 6 bases and J dropped 7 bases, with 13 bases sitting between them. CDR1 is SGHVS, CDR2 FNYEAQ, per germline. CDR3 size: 13 residues. CDR3 bases: TGTGCCAGCAGTTCTAACAGGGAACAGCCCCAGCATTTT. Translated, it gives CASSSNREQPQHF.

The CDR3 DNA reads as TGCAGCGTTGAAGAGGGGGACAGCGGGTCGCTCTATGGCTACACCTTC. Protein sequence: CSVEEGDSGSLYGYTF. This sequence joins TRBV29-1 and TRBJ1-2, with TRBD1 identical over 7 bases. V was clipped by 0 bases and J by 4 bases; unmatched bases: 11. CDR3 length equals 16 residues. Per the germline V gene, CDR1 is SQVTM and CDR2 is ANQGSEA.

The CDR3 region is CASSRRRISYNSPLHF. In nucleotides, the CDR3 is TGTGCCAGCAGCCGAAGACGGATTTCGTATAATTCACCCCTCCACTTT. This rearrangement joins TRBV28 to TRBJ1-6; the D is unclear. This CDR3 is 16 amino acids long. The germline V and J ends were trimmed by 6 bases and 4 bases, with 16 bases remaining between them. Germline V CDR1 and CDR2: MDHEN, SYDVKM.

The chain carries TRBV4-1 and TRBJ1-5; 8 bases match TRBD1. Germline CDR1 is MGHRA and CDR2 is YSYEKL. Germline trimming cut 5 bases from V and 2 bases from J; bases unmatched to any gene: 8. CDR3 size: 16 residues. CDR3 DNA sequence: TGCGCCAGCAGCTCCGAGCAGGGGGCTGGCAATCAGCCCCAGCATTTT. It translates to CASSSEQGAGNQPQHF.

This clonotype was observed many times. The chain carries TRBV7-8 and TRBJ1-2, with D hard to call. CDR3 length: 19 amino acids. The germline V gene has CDR1 SGHVS and CDR2 FQNEAQ. V lost 0 bases to trimming and J lost 2 bases, with 22 bases between them. The CDR3 DNA sequence: TGTGCCAGCAGCTTAGCGCTCGTGGGCAGAACCGAGACAAACTATGGCTACACCTTC. Protein product: CASSLALVGRTETNYGYTF.

J is TRBJ2-3 and V is TRBV10-3; the D gene is possibly TRBD2 (7 bases). In germline, CDR1 is ENHRY, CDR2 SYGVKD. V lost 8 bases to trimming and J lost 4 bases, with 13 bases between them. CDR3 length: 13 amino acids. CDR3 amino acids: CAIGGGPADTQYF. The CDR3 DNA reads as TGTGCCATCGGGGGGGGGCCCGCAGATACGCAGTATTTT.

This clonotype came up a few times. The chain links TRBV7-9 to TRBJ1-2; TRBD1 is a possible D gene (5 bases). CDR3 size: 14 residues. Germline V gene data show CDR1 as SEHNR and CDR2 as FQNEAQ (reference sequence). Trimming removed 4 bases from V and 1 base from J, with 10 bases in between. The CDR3 reads CASSSLQGNYGYTF. The CDR3 DNA reads as TGTGCCAGCAGCTCCCTTCAGGGTAACTATGGCTACACCTTC.

This clonotype was detected a few times. The chain has TRBV6-5 and TRBJ2-5; 11 positions agree with TRBD2. The V gene end was trimmed by 6 bases and the J gene end by 5 bases; junction bases not matched to a gene: 8. The CDR3 spans 15 residues. The germline V gene encodes CDR1 MNHEY and CDR2 SVGAGI. The CDR3 nucleotides are TGTGCCAGCAGACTTAGCGGGGGGGATGGTGAGACCCAGTACTTC. Its translation is CASRLSGGDGETQYF.

The rearrangement uses TRBV14 and TRBJ1-5; D remains ambiguous. The V gene lost 4 bases and the J gene lost 0 bases, with 10 bases spanning the gap. The CDR3 extends over 15 amino acids. Per germline, CDR1 SGHDN and CDR2 FVKESK. CDR3 amino acids: CASSRRYSSNQPQHF. The CDR3, as DNA: TGTGCCAGCAGCCGGAGATACAGTAGCAATCAGCCCCAGCATTTT.

This clonotype came up a few times. V and J are TRBV5-4 and TRBJ1-6; tentatively, D is TRBD1 (6 bases). CDR3 size: 18 residues. Germline V gives CDR1 SGHNT, CDR2 YYREEE (reference sequence). Trimming stripped 4 bases from V and 6 bases from J, with 23 bases between. The CDR3 bases are TGTGCCAGCAGCCAGTTCCTACAGGGCTCCGTCAGTAATTCACCCCTCCACTTT. This gives the protein CASSQFLQGSVSNSPLHF.

The chain joins TRBV13 to TRBJ1-1; no reliable D call. CDR3 length: 12 residues. Between the trimmed V and J ends, which lost 5 bases and 11 bases, there was a span of 15 bases. Per the germline V gene, CDR1 is PRHDT and CDR2 is FYEKMQ (reference sequence). Here the CDR3 DNA reads TGTGCCAGCAGCCCCAGCCCCCGGGAGGCTTTCTTT. This sequence encodes CASSPSPREAFF. Combining the CDR3 with reference TRBV13 and TRBJ1-1 gives the whole variable domain AAGVIQSPRHLIKEKRETATLKCYPIPRHDTVYWYQQGPGQDPQFLISFYEKMQSDKGSIPDRFSAQQFSDYHSELNMSSLELGDSALYFCASSPSPREAFFGQGTRLTVV.

This chain links TRBV6-1 with TRBJ2-1, with unresolved D. The CDR3 totals 15 residues. CDR1 MNHNS and CDR2 SASEGT come from the germline V gene. Trimming shortened V by 4 bases and J by 6 bases, and 16 bases separated the two germline ends. Here the CDR3 DNA reads TGTGCCAGCAGTGTTATTTTGGCATCCGCCAATGAGCAGTTCTTC. Translated: CASSVILASANEQFF.

This clonotype was counted only a few times. The chain uses TRBV28 and TRBJ1-5; D is ambiguous. Trimming took 5 bases from V and 7 from J, leaving 12 bases between them. CDR1 is MDHEN and CDR2 is SYDVKM in the germline V gene. The CDR3 is 13 residues long. This CDR3 is CASSGLPGQPQHF. The CDR3 nucleotides are TGTGCCAGCAGTGGACTACCCGGGCAGCCCCAGCATTTT.

The chain combines TRBV4-1 with TRBJ1-5; maybe TRBD1 (6 bases). V shed 1 base and J shed 4 bases, with 11 bases lying between them. The CDR3 covers 15 residues. Germline V lookup: CDR1 MGHRA, CDR2 YSYEKL. The CDR3 loop reads CASSQGGLLNQPQHF. CDR3 in DNA: TGCGCCAGCAGCCAAGGGGGGCTTTTGAATCAGCCCCAGCATTTT.

This clonotype was picked up many times. The chain links TRBV12-5 to TRBJ1-1; D is ambiguous. The CDR3 loop spans 13 amino acids. CDR1 is LGHNT, CDR2 FRNRAP, per germline. Trimming cost V 6 bases and J 7 bases, with 15 bases left between them. This CDR3 is CASGLVAESEAFF. DNA for the CDR3: TGTGCTAGTGGCCTGGTGGCCGAGAGTGAAGCTTTCTTT.

The J gene is TRBJ1-1, the V gene TRBV5-6; D is undetermined. The CDR3 extends over 14 amino acids. V was cut by 0 bases and J by 0 bases, with 6 bases left in between. The V gene's germline CDR1 is SGHDT and CDR2 YYEEEE. The CDR3 loop is CASSLVTLNTEAFF. The CDR3 coding sequence is TGTGCCAGCAGCTTGGTGACGTTGAACACTGAAGCTTTCTTT.